This T cell receptor beta chain was documented in a study of T cell repertoires in cytomegalovirus infection (dated by TCRdb to about 2019). About the full investigation: Donor HLA type was relevant to the analysis, because carriage of CMV infection together with the matching HLA type was indicated by public TCR beta signatures.

The run used an Illumina HiSeq 1500. TCRdb took the public reads, trimmed them with fastp at Q25, ran MiXCR for clone calling and kept in-frame beta chains. Every entry covers one CDR3 protein and lists the most common genes and DNA from its rows. The sample table lists over 300,000 distinct CDR3 sequences, 8% to 10% of them with a count of one. Over 3.5% of the sample is in the top ten clones. Concerning this clonotype: Which antigen it targets is not known. No per-base quality is available; no much larger clone lies one base away.

V lost 3 bases and J lost 7 bases; the stretch between them is 19 bases long. CDR1 SGHTA and CDR2 FQGNSA were looked up in the germline V gene. From cysteine to phenylalanine, the CDR3 is 16 amino acids long. Left in the record is the CDR3 DNA by itself, 48 bases read in frame from the first base. The research as a whole found: In both this cohort and an independent cohort of several hundred donors, the cumulative frequency of public TCR beta family members distinguished carriers of CMV infection plus the relevant HLA type. In the ex vivo response, HLA-C-restricted CMV-specific TCR beta clonotypes were dominant, and in two of eight donors the single most frequent clonotype came from this HLA-C-restricted group.

The source is a human donor in good health (CMV status not recorded). Some clones in this sample may be carry-over from other donors' samples. Specimen: PBMCs. This receptor chain uses TRBV7-2 and TRBJ2-1, with the D call tentatively TRBD1 or TRBD2, each fitting 6 bases. The CDR3 sequence is CASSFNPGAFGNEQFF. The DNA sequence reads TGTGCCAGCAGCTTCAATCCGGGGGCCTTTGGGAATGAGCAGTTCTTC.